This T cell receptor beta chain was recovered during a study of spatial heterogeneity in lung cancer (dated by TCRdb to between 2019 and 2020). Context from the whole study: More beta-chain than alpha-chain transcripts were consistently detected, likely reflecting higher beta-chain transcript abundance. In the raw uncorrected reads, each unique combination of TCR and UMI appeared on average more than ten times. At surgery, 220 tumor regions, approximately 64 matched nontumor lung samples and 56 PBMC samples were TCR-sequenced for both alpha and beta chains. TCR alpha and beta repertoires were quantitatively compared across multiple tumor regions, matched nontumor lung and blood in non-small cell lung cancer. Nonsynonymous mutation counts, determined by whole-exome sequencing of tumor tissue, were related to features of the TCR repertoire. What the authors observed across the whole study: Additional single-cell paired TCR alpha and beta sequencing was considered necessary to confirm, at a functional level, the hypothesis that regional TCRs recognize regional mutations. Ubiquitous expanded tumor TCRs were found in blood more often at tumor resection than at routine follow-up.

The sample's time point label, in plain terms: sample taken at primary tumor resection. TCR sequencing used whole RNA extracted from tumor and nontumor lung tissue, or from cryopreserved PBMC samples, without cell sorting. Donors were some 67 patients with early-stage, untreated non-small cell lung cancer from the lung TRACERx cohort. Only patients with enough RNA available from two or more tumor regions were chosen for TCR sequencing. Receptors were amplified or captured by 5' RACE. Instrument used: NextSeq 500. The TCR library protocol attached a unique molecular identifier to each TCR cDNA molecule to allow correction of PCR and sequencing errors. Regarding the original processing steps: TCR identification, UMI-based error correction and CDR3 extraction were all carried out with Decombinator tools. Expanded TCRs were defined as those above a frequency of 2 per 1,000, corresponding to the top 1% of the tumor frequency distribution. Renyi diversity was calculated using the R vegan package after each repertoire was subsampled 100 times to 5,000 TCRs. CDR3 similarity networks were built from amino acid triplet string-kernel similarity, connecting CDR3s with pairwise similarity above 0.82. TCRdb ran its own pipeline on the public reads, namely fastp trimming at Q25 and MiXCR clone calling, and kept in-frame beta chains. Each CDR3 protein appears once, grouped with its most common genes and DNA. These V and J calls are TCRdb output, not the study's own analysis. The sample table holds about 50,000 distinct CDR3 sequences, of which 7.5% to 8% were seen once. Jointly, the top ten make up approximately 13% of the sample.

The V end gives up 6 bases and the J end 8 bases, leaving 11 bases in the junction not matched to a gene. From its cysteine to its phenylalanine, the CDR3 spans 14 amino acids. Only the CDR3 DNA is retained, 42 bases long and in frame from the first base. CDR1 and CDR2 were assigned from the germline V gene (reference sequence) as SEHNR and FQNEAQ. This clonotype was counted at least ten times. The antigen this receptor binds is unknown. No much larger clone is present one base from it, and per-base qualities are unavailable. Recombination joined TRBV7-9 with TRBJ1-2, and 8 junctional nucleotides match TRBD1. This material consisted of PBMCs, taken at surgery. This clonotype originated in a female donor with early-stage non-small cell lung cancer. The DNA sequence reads TGTGCCAGCAGGTCACCGGGACAGGAATACGGCTACACCTTC. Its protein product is CASRSPGQEYGYTF.